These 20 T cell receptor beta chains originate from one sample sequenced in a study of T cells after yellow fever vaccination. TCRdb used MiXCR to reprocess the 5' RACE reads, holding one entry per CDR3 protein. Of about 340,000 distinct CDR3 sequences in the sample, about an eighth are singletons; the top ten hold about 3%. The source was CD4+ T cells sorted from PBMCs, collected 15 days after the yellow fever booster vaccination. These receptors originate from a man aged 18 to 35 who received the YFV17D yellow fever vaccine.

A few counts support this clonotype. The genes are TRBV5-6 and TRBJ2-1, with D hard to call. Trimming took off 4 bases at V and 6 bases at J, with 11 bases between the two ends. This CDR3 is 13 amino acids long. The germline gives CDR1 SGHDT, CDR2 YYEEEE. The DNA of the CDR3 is TGTGCCAGCAGCGAGACAAGTCTCAATGAGCAGTTCTTC. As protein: CASSETSLNEQFF.

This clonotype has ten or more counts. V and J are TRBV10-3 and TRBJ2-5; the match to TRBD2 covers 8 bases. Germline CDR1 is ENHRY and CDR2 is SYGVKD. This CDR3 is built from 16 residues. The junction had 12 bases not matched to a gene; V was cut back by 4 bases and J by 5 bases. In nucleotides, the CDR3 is TGTGCCATCAGTGGGCAGCGGGGGACCGGGGTGGAGACCCAGTACTTC. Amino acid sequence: CAISGQRGTGVETQYF.

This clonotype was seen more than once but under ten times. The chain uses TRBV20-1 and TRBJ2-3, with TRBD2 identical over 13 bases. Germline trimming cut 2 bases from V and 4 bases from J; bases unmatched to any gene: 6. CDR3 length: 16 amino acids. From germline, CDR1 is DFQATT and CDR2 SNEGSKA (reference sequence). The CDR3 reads CSARSRTSGGADTQYF. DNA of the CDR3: TGCAGTGCTAGATCCAGGACTAGCGGGGGAGCAGATACGCAGTATTTT.

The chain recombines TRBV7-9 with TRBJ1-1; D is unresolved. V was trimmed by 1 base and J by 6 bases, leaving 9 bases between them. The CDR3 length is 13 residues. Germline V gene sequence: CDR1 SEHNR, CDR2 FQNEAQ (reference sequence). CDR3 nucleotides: TGTGCCAGCAGCTTAGAAGGCTCGGCTGAAGCTTTCTTT. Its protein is CASSLEGSAEAFF.

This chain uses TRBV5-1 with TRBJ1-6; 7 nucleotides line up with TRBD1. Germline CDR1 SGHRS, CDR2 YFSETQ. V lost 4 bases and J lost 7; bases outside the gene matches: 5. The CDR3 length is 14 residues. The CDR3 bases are TGCGCCAGCAGCGGAACAGGGGCCAATTCACCCCTCCACTTT. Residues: CASSGTGANSPLHF.

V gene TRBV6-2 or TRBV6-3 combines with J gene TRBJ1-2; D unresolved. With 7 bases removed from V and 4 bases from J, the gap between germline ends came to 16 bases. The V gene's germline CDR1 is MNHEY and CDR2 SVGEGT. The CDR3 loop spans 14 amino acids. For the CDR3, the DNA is TGTGCCAGCACAAACCTTGGGAGTGCCTATGGCTACACCTTC. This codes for CASTNLGSAYGYTF.

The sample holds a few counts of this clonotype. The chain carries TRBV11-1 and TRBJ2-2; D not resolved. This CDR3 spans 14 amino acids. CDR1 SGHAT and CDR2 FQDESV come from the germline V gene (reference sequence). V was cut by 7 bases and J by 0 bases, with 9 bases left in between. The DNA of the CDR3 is TGTGCCAGCACCACAGTCCCGAACACCGGGGAGCTGTTTTTT. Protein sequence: CASTTVPNTGELFF.

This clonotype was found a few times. The CDR3 loop reads CASSSYQPQHF. The CDR3 bases are TGTGCCAGCAGTTCCTATCAGCCCCAGCATTTT. The chain carries TRBV28 and TRBJ1-5; D gene uncertain. Trimming took off 4 bases at V and 5 bases at J, with 3 bases between the two ends. Germline assignment: CDR1 MDHEN and CDR2 SYDVKM. The CDR3 totals 11 residues.

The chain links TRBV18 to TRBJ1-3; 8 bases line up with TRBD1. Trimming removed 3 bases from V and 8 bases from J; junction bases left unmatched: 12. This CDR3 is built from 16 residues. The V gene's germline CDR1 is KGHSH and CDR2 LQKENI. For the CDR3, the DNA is TGTGCCAGCTCACCTTTCTTCGGACAGGGTGCTCACACCATATATTTT. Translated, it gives CASSPFFGQGAHTIYF.

The CDR3 loop reads CASSRGQLETQYF. Written as DNA, the CDR3 is TGTGCCAGCTCACGGGGACAGCTAGAGACCCAGTACTTC. The rearrangement links TRBV18 to TRBJ2-5; 7 positions agree with TRBD1. Losses at the gene ends were 4 bases for V and 4 bases for J; bases not matched to a gene: 3. Germline CDR1 reads KGHSH; CDR2 reads LQKENI. The CDR3 length is 13 residues.

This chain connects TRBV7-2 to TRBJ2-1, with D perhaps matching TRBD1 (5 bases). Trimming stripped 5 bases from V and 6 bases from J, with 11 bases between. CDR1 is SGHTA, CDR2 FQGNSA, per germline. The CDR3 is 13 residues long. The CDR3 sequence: CASSRGQPNEQFF. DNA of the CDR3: TGTGCCAGCAGCCGTGGACAACCCAATGAGCAGTTCTTC. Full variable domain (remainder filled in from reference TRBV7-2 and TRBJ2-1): GAGVSQSPSNKVTEKGKDVELRCDPISGHTALYWYRQSLGQGLEFLIYFQGNSAPDKSGLPSDRFSAERTGGSVSTLTIQRTQQEDSAVYLCASSRGQPNEQFFGPGTRLTVL.

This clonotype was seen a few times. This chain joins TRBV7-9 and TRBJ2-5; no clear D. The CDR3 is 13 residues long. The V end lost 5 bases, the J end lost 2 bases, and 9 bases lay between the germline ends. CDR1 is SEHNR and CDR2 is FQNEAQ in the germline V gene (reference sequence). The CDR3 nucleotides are TGTGCCAGCAGCGCAGAGTATCAAGAGACCCAGTACTTC. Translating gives CASSAEYQETQYF.

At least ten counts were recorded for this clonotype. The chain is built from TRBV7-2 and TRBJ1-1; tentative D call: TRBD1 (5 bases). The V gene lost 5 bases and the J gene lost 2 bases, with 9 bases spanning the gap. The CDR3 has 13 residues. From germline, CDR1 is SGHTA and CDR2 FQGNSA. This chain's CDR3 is CASSPGPNTEAFF. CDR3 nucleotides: TGTGCCAGCAGCCCGGGACCCAACACTGAAGCTTTCTTT.

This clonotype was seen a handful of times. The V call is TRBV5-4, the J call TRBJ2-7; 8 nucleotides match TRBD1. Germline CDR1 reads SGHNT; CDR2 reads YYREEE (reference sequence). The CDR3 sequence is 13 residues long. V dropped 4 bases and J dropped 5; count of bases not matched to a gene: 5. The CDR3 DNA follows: TGTGCCAGCAGCCACCAGGGGGCGGACGAGCAGTACGTC. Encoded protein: CASSHQGADEQYV.

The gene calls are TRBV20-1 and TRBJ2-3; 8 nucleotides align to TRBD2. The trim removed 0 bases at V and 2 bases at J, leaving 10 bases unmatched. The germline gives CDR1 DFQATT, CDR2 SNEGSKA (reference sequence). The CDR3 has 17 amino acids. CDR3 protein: CSARDGGLAGHTDTQYF. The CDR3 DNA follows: TGCAGTGCTAGAGATGGGGGGCTAGCGGGCCACACAGATACGCAGTATTTT.

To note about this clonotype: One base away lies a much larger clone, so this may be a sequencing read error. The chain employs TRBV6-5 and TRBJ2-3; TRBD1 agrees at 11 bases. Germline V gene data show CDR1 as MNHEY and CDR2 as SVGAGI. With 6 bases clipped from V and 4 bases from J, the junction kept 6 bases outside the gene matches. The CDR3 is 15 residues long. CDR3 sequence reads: CASSLRDRGSDTQYF. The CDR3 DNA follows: TGTGCCAGCAGCCTAAGGGACAGGGGGTCAGATACGCAGTATTTT.

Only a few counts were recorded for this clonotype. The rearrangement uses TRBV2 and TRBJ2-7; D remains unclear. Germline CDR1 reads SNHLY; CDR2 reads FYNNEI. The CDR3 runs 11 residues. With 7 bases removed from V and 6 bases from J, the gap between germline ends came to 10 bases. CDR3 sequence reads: CASTPMGEQYV. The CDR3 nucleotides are TGTGCCAGCACCCCGATGGGCGAGCAGTACGTC.

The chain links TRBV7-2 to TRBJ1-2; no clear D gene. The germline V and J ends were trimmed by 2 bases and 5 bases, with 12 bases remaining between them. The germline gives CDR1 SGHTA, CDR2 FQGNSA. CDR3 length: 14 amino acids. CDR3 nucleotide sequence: TGTGCCAGCAGCTTACGAGGTTCGAGGTATGGCTACACCTTC. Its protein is CASSLRGSRYGYTF. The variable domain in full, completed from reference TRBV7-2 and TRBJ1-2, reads GAGVSQSPSNKVTEKGKDVELRCDPISGHTALYWYRQSLGQGLEFLIYFQGNSAPDKSGLPSDRFSAERTGGSVSTLTIQRTQQEDSAVYLCASSLRGSRYGYTFGSGTRLTVV.

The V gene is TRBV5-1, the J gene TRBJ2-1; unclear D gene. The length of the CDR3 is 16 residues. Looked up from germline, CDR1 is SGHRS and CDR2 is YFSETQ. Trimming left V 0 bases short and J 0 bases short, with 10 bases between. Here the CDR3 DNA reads TGCGCCAGCAGCTTGGCCGCAGGCGTCTCCTACAATGAGCAGTTCTTC. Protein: CASSLAAGVSYNEQFF.

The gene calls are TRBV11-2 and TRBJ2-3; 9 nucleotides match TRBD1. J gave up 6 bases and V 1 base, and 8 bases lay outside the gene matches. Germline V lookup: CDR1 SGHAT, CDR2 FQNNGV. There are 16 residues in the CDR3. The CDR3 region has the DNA TGTGCCAGCAGCTTAGGGGGGACAGGGCCCAGCGATACGCAGTATTTT. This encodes CASSLGGTGPSDTQYF.